Presented here are 22 T cell receptor beta chains from one specimen sequenced in a study of blood T cells in healthy people across ages. A second PCR, run for roughly 7 to 12 cycles, used a sample-barcoded 5' primer plus a J-beta primer mix. Via MiXCR, TCRdb re-called the 5' RACE reads, giving one row per CDR3 protein. The sample records over 600,000 distinct CDR3 sequences, about 56% being singletons. Material: blood. These receptors were collected from a man aged 40-49 years in good health.

The chain links TRBV6-5 to TRBJ1-1; TRBD1 agrees at 7 bases. Germline V gene lookup returns CDR1 MNHEY and CDR2 SVGAGI. The CDR3 length is 14 residues. J gave up 2 bases and V 7 bases, and 7 bases lay outside the gene matches. CDR3: CASTVDRANTEAFF. CDR3 DNA: TGTGCCAGCACCGTTGACAGGGCCAACACTGAAGCTTTCTTT.

This clonotype has only a few counts. The rearrangement uses TRBV10-3 and TRBJ1-5; tentative D call: TRBD1 (6 bases). Germline V gives CDR1 ENHRY, CDR2 SYGVKD. With 4 bases removed from V and 3 bases from J, the gap between germline ends came to 13 bases. This CDR3 comprises 15 residues. CDR3 residues: CAISVRGDNNQPQHF. CDR3 nucleotides: TGTGCCATCAGTGTCCGCGGGGACAACAATCAGCCCCAGCATTTT.

V and J are TRBV12-5 and TRBJ2-3; D is possibly TRBD2 (6 bases). The CDR3 covers 14 residues. V was trimmed by 2 bases and J by 6 bases, leaving 12 bases between them. CDR1 and CDR2 (germline): LGHNT, FRNRAP. CDR3 DNA sequence: TGTGCTAGTGGTTTGTCGGGGGTAGTGGATACGCAGTATTTT. It specifies CASGLSGVVDTQYF.

This clonotype was picked up a small number of times. V gene TRBV10-3 combines with J gene TRBJ2-5, with a tentative D call TRBD1 (5 bases). V was trimmed by 4 bases and J by 2 bases, leaving 8 bases between them. Germline CDR1 reads ENHRY; CDR2 reads SYGVKD. This CDR3 has 13 amino acids. Here the CDR3 DNA reads TGTGCCATCAGTGGACAGAGACAAGAGACCCAGTACTTC. This translates into CAISGQRQETQYF.

Here the CDR3 DNA reads TGTGCCAGCAGGACGCCTGGGGCGGGGGACAACACAGATACGCAGTATTTT. This translates into CASRTPGAGDNTDTQYF. The V and J genes are TRBV6-6 and TRBJ2-3, with D perhaps matching TRBD2 (7 bases). This CDR3 spans 17 amino acids. Looked up from germline, CDR1 is MNHNY and CDR2 is SVGAGI (reference sequence). Trimming took off 6 bases at V and 2 bases at J, with 21 bases between the two ends.

V usage is TRBV6-6 and J usage is TRBJ1-6; possibly TRBD1 for D (6 bases). This CDR3 has 15 amino acids. Germline assignment: CDR1 MNHNY and CDR2 SVGAGI (reference sequence). Trimming left V 5 bases short and J 7 bases short, with 15 bases between. The CDR3 spells CASSQNRAQNSPLHF. DNA of the CDR3: TGTGCCAGCAGTCAAAACAGGGCCCAAAATTCACCCCTCCACTTT.

The chain joins TRBV6-6 to TRBJ2-1; a possible D gene is TRBD1 (5 bases). V was clipped by 0 bases and J by 4 bases, with 7 bases between them. Germline V gene lookup returns CDR1 MNHNY and CDR2 SVGAGI (reference sequence). The CDR3 is 14 residues long. This chain's CDR3 is CASSYSDTYNEQFF. CDR3 DNA sequence: TGTGCCAGCAGTTACTCGGACACTTACAATGAGCAGTTCTTC.

This clonotype has only a few counts. V usage is TRBV6-5 and J usage is TRBJ2-1; D might be TRBD1 (5 bases). CDR3 length: 12 amino acids. Germline loops: CDR1 MNHEY, CDR2 SVGAGI. V gave up 5 bases and J gave up 9 bases, with 11 bases separating them. CDR3 nucleotide sequence: TGTGCCAGCAGTCCCCCAGGGCTTGAGCAGTTCTTC. Protein: CASSPPGLEQFF.

This clonotype has just a few counts. The chain's CDR3 is CASQSLRTEAYEQYF. The CDR3 DNA follows: TGTGCCAGCCAAAGTCTGAGGACGGAAGCCTACGAGCAGTACTTC. The gene calls are TRBV6-2 or TRBV6-3 and TRBJ2-7; no reliable D call. The CDR3 totals 15 residues. The V end lost 8 bases, the J end lost 2 bases, and 19 bases lay between the germline ends. The V gene's germline CDR1 is MNHEY and CDR2 SVGEGT.

CDR3 sequence reads: CASSIVYGTQETQYF. The CDR3, as DNA: TGTGCCAGCAGCATAGTGTACGGCACCCAAGAGACCCAGTACTTC. J is TRBJ2-5 and V is TRBV28; no clear D. Germline values: CDR1 MDHEN, CDR2 SYDVKM. V lost 6 bases to trimming and J lost 1 base, with 15 bases between them. The CDR3 is 15 residues long.

This clonotype was recorded a few times. V gene TRBV20-1 combines with J gene TRBJ2-7; weak D call: TRBD2 (6 bases). The V gene lost 4 bases and the J gene lost 3 bases, with 16 bases spanning the gap. CDR3 size: 14 residues. Per the germline V gene, CDR1 is DFQATT and CDR2 is SNEGSKA (reference sequence). The CDR3 coding sequence is TGCAGTGCTATTGGGGGGAGTATCCACTACGAGCAGTACTTC. It yields the protein CSAIGGSIHYEQYF.

CDR3 in amino acids: CASTEIVNEKLFF. CDR3 DNA sequence: TGTGCCAGCACCGAAATAGTTAATGAAAAACTGTTTTTT. The chain carries TRBV2 and TRBJ1-4, with D unresolved. Per the germline V gene, CDR1 is SNHLY and CDR2 is FYNNEI. V was trimmed by 7 bases and J by 4 bases, leaving 10 bases between them. This CDR3 comprises 13 residues.

This clonotype occurred a few times. V usage is TRBV6-1 and J usage is TRBJ2-5; D unresolved. The CDR3 runs to 14 residues. Germline V lookup: CDR1 MNHNS, CDR2 SASEGT. V lost 2 bases to trimming and J lost 3 bases, with 10 bases between them. This CDR3 reads CASSEWTAKETQYF. The CDR3 DNA reads as TGTGCCAGCAGTGAATGGACGGCTAAAGAGACCCAGTACTTC.

This CDR3 reads CASSPAGRGPDQPQHF. CDR3 nucleotides: TGTGCCAGCAGCCCAGCCGGCAGGGGGCCGGATCAGCCCCAGCATTTT. The chain employs TRBV3-1 and TRBJ1-5; TRBD1 matches at 8 bases. CDR3 length: 16 amino acids. With 4 bases clipped from V and 5 bases from J, the junction kept 10 bases outside the gene matches. From germline, CDR1 is LGHDT and CDR2 YNNKEL (reference sequence). The whole variable domain, filled in from reference TRBV3-1 and TRBJ1-5, reads DTAVSQTPKYLVTQMGNDKSIKCEQNLGHDTMYWYKQDSKKFLKIMFSYNNKELIINETVPNRFSPKSPDKAHLNLHINSLELGDSAVYFCASSPAGRGPDQPQHFGDGTRLSIL.

This clonotype was seen a handful of times. The J gene is TRBJ2-1, the V gene TRBV7-3; 7 nucleotides align to TRBD1. The CDR3 loop spans 14 amino acids. V lost 4 bases and J lost 6; bases outside the gene matches: 6. The germline V gene encodes CDR1 SGHTA and CDR2 FQGTGA. Written as DNA, the CDR3 is TGTGCCAGCAGCTATGGGACAGCGTTCAATGAGCAGTTCTTC. This codes for CASSYGTAFNEQFF.

This clonotype was seen only a few times. This chain links TRBV29-1 with TRBJ2-1; possible D gene TRBD2, 5 bases. CDR1 is SQVTM, CDR2 ANQGSEA, per germline. The CDR3 has 13 residues. Deletions cut 3 bases from V and 4 bases from J, with 10 bases between. CDR3 sequence: CSVDLDSYNEQFF. As DNA, the CDR3 is TGCAGCGTTGATCTGGACTCGTACAATGAGCAGTTCTTC.

The CDR3 DNA sequence: TGTGCCAGCAGCGTCCAGGGTACCTCCTACGAGCAGTACTTC. It encodes CASSVQGTSYEQYF. The genes are TRBV28 and TRBJ2-7; maybe TRBD1 (5 bases). Germline lookup yields CDR1 MDHEN and CDR2 SYDVKM. There are 14 residues in the CDR3. Trimming removed 6 bases at V and 0 bases at J, with 12 bases between.

The rearrangement uses TRBV21-1 and TRBJ1-6; TRBD1 was called by the table and not checked on the DNA. TRBV21-1 is a pseudogene locus. The CDR3 spans 16 residues. The CDR3 DNA reads TGTGCCAGCAGCAAATTTCGGACAGCAAATAATTCACCCCTCCACTTT. Protein sequence: CASSKFRTANNSPLHF.

The count of this clonotype is one. A junction boundary mismatches the germline segment, possibly from a read error. The V call is TRBV7-8, the J call TRBJ2-7; 8 bases map to TRBD1. CDR1 is SGHVS and CDR2 is FQNEAQ in the germline V gene. This CDR3 region has 16 residues. CDR3 in amino acids: CASSLAGDRSEYVQYF. CDR3 nucleotides: TGTGCCAGCAGCTTAGCGGGGGACAGGAGCGAGTACGTGCAGTACTTC.

This chain links TRBV20-1 with TRBJ2-5; D may be TRBD2 (6 bases). Germline V gene sequence: CDR1 DFQATT, CDR2 SNEGSKA (reference sequence). This CDR3 has 14 residues. V was trimmed by 5 bases and J by 2 bases, leaving 15 bases between them. CDR3 sequence: CSAGGTLLQETQYF. The DNA for the CDR3 is TGCAGTGCTGGAGGGACTCTTCTACAAGAGACCCAGTACTTC.

This clonotype has a handful of counts. V usage is TRBV5-1 and J usage is TRBJ2-3, with 9 bases that match TRBD1. J gave up 1 base and V 0 bases, and 6 bases lay outside the gene matches. The CDR3 sequence is 17 residues long. Germline V gene sequence: CDR1 SGHRS, CDR2 YFSETQ. In DNA, the CDR3 is TGCGCCAGCAGCTTGGAACAGGGGGCGTCGCGCACAGATACGCAGTATTTT. It encodes CASSLEQGASRTDTQYF.

This chain joins TRBV28 and TRBJ2-7; either TRBD1 or TRBD2 may fit D (5 bases each). From germline, CDR1 is MDHEN and CDR2 SYDVKM. The V and J ends lost 7 bases and 6 bases respectively, with 16 bases between them. The CDR3 loop spans 13 amino acids. The CDR3 DNA is TGTGCCAGCAACGGCCCTCGGGGCTTCGAGCAGTACTTC. Residues: CASNGPRGFEQYF.